This T cell receptor beta chain was captured by sequencing in a study of graft-versus-host responses after intestinal transplantation. For the study at large: Every transplant recipient was induced with anti-thymocyte globulin, then maintained on tacrolimus and steroids for approximately three years.

About 200,000 CFSE-labeled responder cells were plated with about 200,000 irradiated, violet-dye-labeled stimulator cells. Post-reaction, proliferating CD3+CD4+ and CD3+CD8+ responders (CFSE-low) were sorted. A few counts support this clone. Assay used: immunoSEQ multiplex PCR; TCRdb lists only in-frame clones, some missing. The profile shows under 20,000 clones, less than 50% of them singletons. This specimen was alloreactive CD8+ T cells from a mixed lymphocyte reaction culture, taken before intestinal transplant. Subset: CFSE-low proliferating T cells sorted from roughly six-day pre-transplant mixed lymphocyte reaction (GvH or HvG direction). This clonotype was sampled from a human patient who received an intestinal transplant.

CDR3 amino acids: CASSFKVGTAKNIQYF. CDR3 sequence (DNA): TGTGCCAGCAGTTTTAAAGTGGGGACAGCCAAAAACATTCAGTACTTC. This chain uses TRBV28 with TRBJ2-4; D may be TRBD1 or TRBD2 (5 bases each). The V end lost 3 bases, the J end lost 0 bases, and 12 bases lay between the germline ends. The CDR3 is 16 amino acids. CDR1 is MDHEN and CDR2 is SYDVKM in the germline V gene. The whole variable domain, filled in from reference TRBV28 and TRBJ2-4, reads DVKVTQSSRYLVKRTGEKVFLECVQDMDHENMFWYRQDPGLGLRLIYFSYDVKMKEKGDIPEGYSVSREKKERFSLILESASTNQTSMYLCASSFKVGTAKNIQYFGAGTRLSVL.